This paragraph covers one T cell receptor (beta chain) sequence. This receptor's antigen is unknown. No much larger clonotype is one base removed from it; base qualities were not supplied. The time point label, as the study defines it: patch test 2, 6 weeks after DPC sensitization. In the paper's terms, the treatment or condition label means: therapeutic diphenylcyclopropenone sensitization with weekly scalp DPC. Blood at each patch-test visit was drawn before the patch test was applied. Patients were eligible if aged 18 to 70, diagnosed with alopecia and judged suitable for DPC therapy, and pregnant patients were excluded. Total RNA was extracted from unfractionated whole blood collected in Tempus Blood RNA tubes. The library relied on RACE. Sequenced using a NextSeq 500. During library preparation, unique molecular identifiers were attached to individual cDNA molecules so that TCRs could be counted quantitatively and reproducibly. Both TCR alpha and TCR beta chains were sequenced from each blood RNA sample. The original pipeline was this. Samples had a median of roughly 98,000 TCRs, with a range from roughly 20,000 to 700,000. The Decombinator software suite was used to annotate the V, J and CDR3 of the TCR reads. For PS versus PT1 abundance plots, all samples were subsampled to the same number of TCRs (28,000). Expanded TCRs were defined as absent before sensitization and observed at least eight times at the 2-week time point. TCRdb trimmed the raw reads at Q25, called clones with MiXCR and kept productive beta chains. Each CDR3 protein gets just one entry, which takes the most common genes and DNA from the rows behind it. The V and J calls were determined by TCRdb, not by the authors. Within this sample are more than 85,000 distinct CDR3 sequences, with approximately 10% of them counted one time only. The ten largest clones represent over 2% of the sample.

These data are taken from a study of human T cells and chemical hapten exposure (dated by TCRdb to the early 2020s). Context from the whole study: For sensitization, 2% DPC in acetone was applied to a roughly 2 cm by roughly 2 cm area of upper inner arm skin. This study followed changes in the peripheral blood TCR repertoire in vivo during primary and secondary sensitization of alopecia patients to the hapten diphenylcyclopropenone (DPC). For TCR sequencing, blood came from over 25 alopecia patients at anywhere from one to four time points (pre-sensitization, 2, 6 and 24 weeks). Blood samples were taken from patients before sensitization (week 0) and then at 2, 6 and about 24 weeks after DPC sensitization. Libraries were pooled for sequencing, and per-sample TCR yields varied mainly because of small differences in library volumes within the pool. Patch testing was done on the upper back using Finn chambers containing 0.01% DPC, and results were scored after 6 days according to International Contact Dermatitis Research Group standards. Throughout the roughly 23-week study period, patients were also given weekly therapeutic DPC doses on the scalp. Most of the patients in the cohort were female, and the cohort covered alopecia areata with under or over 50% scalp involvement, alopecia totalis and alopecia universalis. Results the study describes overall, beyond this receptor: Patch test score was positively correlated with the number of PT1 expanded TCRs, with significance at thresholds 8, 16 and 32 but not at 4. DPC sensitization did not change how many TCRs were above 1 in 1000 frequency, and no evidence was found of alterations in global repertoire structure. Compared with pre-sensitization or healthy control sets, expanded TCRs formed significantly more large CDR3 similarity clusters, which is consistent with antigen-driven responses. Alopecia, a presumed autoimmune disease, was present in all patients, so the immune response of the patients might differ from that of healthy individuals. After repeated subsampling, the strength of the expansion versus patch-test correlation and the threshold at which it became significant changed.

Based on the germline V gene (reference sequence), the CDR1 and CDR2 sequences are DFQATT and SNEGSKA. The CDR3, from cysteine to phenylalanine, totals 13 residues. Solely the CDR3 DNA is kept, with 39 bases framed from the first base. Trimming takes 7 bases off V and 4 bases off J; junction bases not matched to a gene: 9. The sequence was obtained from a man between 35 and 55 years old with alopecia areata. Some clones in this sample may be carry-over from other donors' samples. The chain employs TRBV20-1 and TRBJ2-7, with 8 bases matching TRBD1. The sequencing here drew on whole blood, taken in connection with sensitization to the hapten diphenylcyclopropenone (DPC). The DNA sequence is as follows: TGCAGTGGCGGACAGGGCCAAAATTACGAGCAGTACTTC. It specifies CSGGQGQNYEQYF.